The clone carrying this TCR beta chain was seen a single time. The entry originates in a study of blood T cell repertoires in COVID-19. Sequencing used immunoSEQ multiplex PCR; TCRdb keeps in-frame clones, though not all of them. In the table there are some 110,000 clones, 85% to 90% of which are singletons. This CDR3 comprises 15 residues. Trimming took 4 bases from V and 0 from J, leaving 14 bases between them. The germline V gene encodes CDR1 SGHRS and CDR2 YFSETQ. This clonotype was obtained from a woman older than 75 with COVID-19, enrolled during active disease. Material: peripheral blood. The J gene is TRBJ2-7, the V gene TRBV5-1; D is unclear. The CDR3 loop reads CASSPGAVSSYEQYF. For the CDR3, the DNA is TGCGCCAGCAGCCCGGGTGCGGTTAGCTCCTACGAGCAGTACTTC.